These 18 T cell receptor beta chains originate from one sample sequenced in a study of identical twins. One entry per CDR3 protein results from TCRdb running MiXCR on the 5' RACE reads. Of 260,000 or so distinct CDR3 sequences detected, approximately 6.8% appear once; the ten largest clones hold 5% to 6%. The same specimen was also included in a second study, on yellow fever vaccine responses in identical twins.

The sequenced material came from CD8+ T cells sorted from blood. These receptor sequences come from a young woman in good health.

There are many counts of this clonotype. The V gene is TRBV3-1, the J gene TRBJ2-1; D is ambiguous. The V end was cut by 1 base, the J end by 3 bases, with 10 bases between. This CDR3 has 15 amino acids. The germline V gene has CDR1 LGHDT and CDR2 YNNKEL (reference sequence). CDR3 amino acids: CASSQAPALYNEQFF. CDR3 nucleotides: TGTGCCAGCAGCCAAGCGCCTGCGCTCTACAATGAGCAGTTCTTC.

This sequence joins TRBV9 and TRBJ2-1; 7 nucleotides align to TRBD2. This CDR3 contains 13 residues. CDR1 is SGDLS and CDR2 is YYNGEE in the germline V gene. Losses at the gene ends were 4 bases for V and 7 bases for J; bases not matched to a gene: 5. The CDR3: CASSIGLVNEQFF. CDR3 nucleotides: TGTGCCAGCAGCATCGGACTAGTTAATGAGCAGTTCTTC.

This clonotype was counted only a few times. The chain links TRBV12-3 or TRBV12-4 to TRBJ2-1; D gene uncertain. This CDR3 is built from 13 residues. Trimming removed 7 bases from V and 13 bases from J, with 20 bases in between. The CDR3 sequence is CASTNRHVRYQFF. The CDR3 DNA is TGTGCCAGCACTAACCGGCACGTCCGTTATCAGTTCTTC.

This clonotype was found many times. V gene TRBV7-8 combines with J gene TRBJ2-3; no firm D call. The CDR3 is 14 amino acids. CDR1 is SGHVS, CDR2 FQNEAQ, per germline. Between the trimmed V and J ends, which lost 1 base and 2 bases, there was a span of 7 bases. The CDR3 region has the DNA TGTGCCAGCAGCTTAGTGGTCCACACAGATACGCAGTATTTT. Protein product: CASSLVVHTDTQYF.

This clonotype was seen more than once but under ten times. The gene calls are TRBV6-1 and TRBJ2-4, with D perhaps matching TRBD1 (7 bases). CDR3 length: 16 residues. The germline gives CDR1 MNHNS, CDR2 SASEGT. Trimming shortened V by 11 bases and J by 0 bases, and 20 bases separated the two germline ends. The CDR3: CACTGQTRLAKNIQYF. CDR3 bases: TGTGCCTGTACGGGACAGACTAGACTAGCCAAAAACATTCAGTACTTC.

This clonotype was seen only a few times. This sequence joins TRBV3-1 and TRBJ2-2, with 10 bases matching TRBD1. This CDR3 spans 16 amino acids. The ends lost 4 bases at V and 5 bases at J; junction bases unmatched: 7. Germline V lookup: CDR1 LGHDT, CDR2 YNNKEL (reference sequence). The CDR3 region is CASSPRGTGETGELFF. DNA for the CDR3: TGTGCCAGCAGCCCTCGGGGGACAGGGGAGACCGGGGAGCTGTTTTTT.

This clonotype has at least ten counts. The chain has TRBV10-3 and TRBJ2-7; a weak D match, TRBD1 (6 bases). Germline CDR1 is ENHRY and CDR2 is SYGVKD. The V end lost 3 bases, the J end lost 0 bases, and 15 bases lay between the germline ends. The CDR3 extends over 16 amino acids. In DNA, the CDR3 is TGTGCCATCAGTGACGGGACATCTTCTATCTCCTACGAGCAGTACTTC. Protein product: CAISDGTSSISYEQYF.

The chain employs TRBV9 and TRBJ2-1; TRBD2 matches at 7 bases. The ends lost 3 bases at V and 4 bases at J; junction bases unmatched: 10. Germline CDR1 and CDR2: SGDLS and YYNGEE. The CDR3 runs to 16 residues. The CDR3 nucleotides read TGTGCCAGCAGCGGGGGGGGGTCAAAACAATACAATGAGCAGTTCTTC. Translating gives CASSGGGSKQYNEQFF.

V gene TRBV4-1 combines with J gene TRBJ2-1; TRBD2 agrees at 7 bases. After removal of 1 base from V and 6 bases from J, the junction contained 9 bases not matched to a gene. The germline CDR1 and CDR2 sequences are MGHRA and YSYEKL. This CDR3 is built from 16 residues. DNA of the CDR3: TGCGCCAGCAGCCAAGGGGGGGGGGTAGGATCCAATGAGCAGTTCTTC. This gives the protein CASSQGGGVGSNEQFF.

The V and J genes are TRBV10-2 and TRBJ2-1; possible D gene TRBD2, 6 bases. Trimming took off 0 bases at V and 8 bases at J, with 11 bases between the two ends. The CDR3 has 14 amino acids. Germline CDR1 and CDR2: WSHSY and SAAADI. CDR3 bases: TGCGCCAGCAGTGAGTCCGGGACTCGGGATGAGCAGTTCTTC. Translating it yields CASSESGTRDEQFF.

The rearrangement links TRBV4-1 to TRBJ2-1; 7 nucleotides line up with TRBD1. CDR1 is MGHRA and CDR2 is YSYEKL in the germline V gene. The J segment lost 9 bases and the V segment lost 7 bases, leaving 9 bases of the junction unmatched. This CDR3 has 13 amino acids. The CDR3 coding sequence is TGCGCCAGCACCGGGACAGCGGTCAGTGAGCAGTTCTTC. Residues: CASTGTAVSEQFF.

A few counts support this clonotype. The chain carries TRBV3-1 and TRBJ2-7; 13 bases are shared with TRBD2. CDR1 and CDR2 (germline): LGHDT, YNNKEL (reference sequence). The CDR3 runs to 19 residues. With 2 bases clipped from V and 2 bases from J, the junction kept 12 bases outside the gene matches. CDR3 DNA sequence: TGTGCCAGCAGCCAAATACTAGCGGGAGGGATTACGGGCACCTACGAGCAGTACTTC. Residues: CASSQILAGGITGTYEQYF.

The CDR3 spells CASSPAISAGPNEQFF. The CDR3 DNA is TGTGCCAGCAGCCCGGCGATATCTGCGGGGCCAAATGAGCAGTTCTTC. The V and J genes are TRBV3-1 and TRBJ2-1; possibly TRBD2 for D (6 bases). Germline V gives CDR1 LGHDT, CDR2 YNNKEL (reference sequence). The CDR3 contains 16 residues. Trimming shortened V by 4 bases and J by 7 bases, and 20 bases separated the two germline ends.

This clonotype was detected ten times or more. CDR3 loop: CATSDSDRGRYNEQFF. DNA for the CDR3: TGTGCCACCAGTGATTCGGACAGGGGGCGTTACAATGAGCAGTTCTTC. The rearrangement joins TRBV24-1 to TRBJ2-1; the match to TRBD1 covers 11 bases. The CDR3 spans 16 residues. Trimming took 2 bases from V and 4 from J; bases not matched to a gene: 3. Germline CDR1 and CDR2: KGHDR and SFDVKD.

The rearrangement joins TRBV10-2 to TRBJ2-3, with 7 bases matching TRBD1. The germline V gene encodes CDR1 WSHSY and CDR2 SAAADI. V lost 0 bases, J lost 6 bases, and 12 bases stayed unmatched. The CDR3 loop spans 17 amino acids. The CDR3, as DNA: TGCGCCAGCAGTGAGTCCCCATCGACAGGGATCCCCGATACGCAGTATTTT. Amino acid sequence: CASSESPSTGIPDTQYF.

The chain couples TRBV20-1 to TRBJ2-1, with D perhaps given as TRBD1 or TRBD2 (5 bases each). V was cut by 3 bases and J by 0 bases, with 12 bases left in between. Germline loops: CDR1 DFQATT, CDR2 SNEGSKA (reference sequence). There are 15 residues in the CDR3. The CDR3 loop reads CSASSGTTSYNEQFF. In DNA, the CDR3 is TGCAGTGCTAGCAGTGGGACGACCTCCTACAATGAGCAGTTCTTC.

The chain uses TRBV7-2 and TRBJ2-5; TRBD2 matches 12 bases. The CDR3 extends over 15 amino acids. J gave up 9 bases and V 5 bases, and 10 bases lay outside the gene matches. Looked up from germline, CDR1 is SGHTA and CDR2 is FQGNSA. The DNA for the CDR3 is TGTGCCAGCAGCAACCGGACTAGCGGGGATATGGCCCAGTACTTC. Encoded protein: CASSNRTSGDMAQYF.

This clonotype came up many times. This chain connects TRBV9 to TRBJ2-2; D gene unclear. Per germline, CDR1 SGDLS and CDR2 YYNGEE. The CDR3 has 16 residues. With 3 bases removed from V and 3 bases from J, the gap between germline ends came to 15 bases. CDR3 DNA sequence: TGTGCCAGCAGCGCGGCGCACTTCGGTGACACCGGGGAGCTGTTTTTT. Translating gives CASSAAHFGDTGELFF.